This TCR beta chain was recorded in a study of blood T cell repertoires in COVID-19. Germline values: CDR1 SGHVS, CDR2 FQNEAQ. This CDR3 region has 18 residues. The trim removed 8 bases at V and 0 bases at J, leaving 13 bases unmatched. Original analysis: It was from reference gene primer amplification that nucleated cell counts were estimated. Assay: immunoSEQ multiplex PCR; the TCRdb copy retains only in-frame clones and omits some. V and J calls and clone size are given by that table; D and trimming were obtained from the DNA. The sample consists of about 52,000 clones, 65% to 85% of them appearing once.

This TCR derives from a man aged 80 or over with COVID-19, enrolled during active disease. Input material: peripheral blood. V usage is TRBV7-8 and J usage is TRBJ1-6, with TRBD1 identical over 7 bases. CDR3 coding DNA: TGTGCCAGCCTCGGCGAGGAGACAGGGCCCTCCTATAATTCACCCCTCCACTTT. It encodes CASLGEETGPSYNSPLHF.